This is a list of T cell receptor beta chains from one sample in a study of beta chain features in type 1 diabetes. Method: immunoSEQ multiplex PCR; TCRdb's copy keeps in-frame clones and lacks some. The sample records approximately 150,000 clones, 7% to 10% being singletons. The material sequenced was central memory CD4+ T cells from blood. The receptor set was obtained from a man aged 25 to 45 with type 1 diabetes. CDR3s include the opening cysteine and the closing phenylalanine or tryptophan. A D gene is named only where the DNA matches it firmly. Expanded clones are given a class, and other clones once, few, many or no size at all.

V gene	clone size	D gene	J gene	CDR3 protein
TRBV18	few	NA	TRBJ2-6	CASSFGTPRSGANVLTF
TRBV2	NA	TRBD2	TRBJ2-1	CASSNLAGGNNEQFF
TRBV5-4	few	TRBD1	TRBJ1-2	CASRLDSGGSGYGYTF
TRBV4-1	NA	NA	TRBJ2-1	CASSQIMGPLNEQFF
TRBV2	few	TRBD2	TRBJ2-1	CASGGDGPYNEQFF
TRBV4-1	NA	NA	TRBJ1-1	CASSQSYEAFF
TRBV6-6	NA	TRBD1	TRBJ2-2	CASSTQGAETGELFF
TRBV6-5	few	TRBD2	TRBJ2-3	CASSYPSGGDTQYF
TRBV28	NA	NA	TRBJ2-7	CASSIRQSSYEQYF
TRBV11-2	NA	TRBD1	TRBJ2-5	CASSRDRTETQYF
TRBV5-8	NA	TRBD1	TRBJ1-5	CASSAGTGHQPQHF
TRBV10-2	NA	TRBD1	TRBJ1-5	CASRGQNNQPQHF
TRBV7-9	few	NA	TRBJ1-6	CASSLEGNSPLHF
TRBV7-8	NA	NA	TRBJ2-1	CASSLLGTDNEQFF
TRBV6-5	few	TRBD2	TRBJ2-3	CASSLTSGGGIYTQYF
TRBV11-3	few	NA	TRBJ1-1	CASSLPGNTEAFF
TRBV5-1	few	TRBD1	TRBJ2-5	CASSLASTTGGETQYF
TRBV18	NA	TRBD2	TRBJ2-6	CASSPTSAGANVLTF
TRBV4-3	few	TRBD2	TRBJ2-7	CASSQGGGFSYEQYF
TRBV7-9	NA	NA	TRBJ1-1	CASSLYDRNTEAFF
TRBV9	NA	NA	TRBJ2-1	CASSVEPTYYNEQFF
TRBV30	NA	NA	TRBJ2-4	CAWEAPVAKNIQYF
TRBV29-1	NA	NA	TRBJ1-3	CSVATSSGNTIYF
TRBV5-1	few	NA	TRBJ1-4	CASSLAGHVEKLFF
TRBV5-1	NA	NA	TRBJ2-1	CASSDEGQYYNEQFF
TRBV6-5	few	TRBD2	TRBJ2-1	CASSSPAGARDEQFF
TRBV9	NA	NA	TRBJ2-6	CASSPSLGPGANVLTF
TRBV2	few	NA	TRBJ1-2	CASSESSWFHGYTF
TRBV29-1	few	NA	TRBJ1-5	CSVIWAGVNNQPQHF
TRBV7-2	NA	TRBD2	TRBJ2-1	CASSLRRVGLGYEQFF
TRBV7-9	many	NA	TRBJ2-6	CASSSTGSGANVLTF
TRBV7-9	NA	NA	TRBJ2-2	CASTTAWGANTGELFF
TRBV7-9	NA	TRBD2	TRBJ2-5	CACGTSGIAMETQYF
TRBV27	NA	NA	TRBJ1-2	CASSPWNSDRYGYTF
TRBV4-3	NA	NA	TRBJ2-2	CASSQVRTDDYLTLFF
TRBV11-2	NA	TRBD1	TRBJ1-6	CATGTGSSPLHF
TRBV15	NA	NA	TRBJ1-4	CATSRVRNEKLFF
TRBV6-5	NA	TRBD1	TRBJ1-3	CASSLQGRGGNTIYF
TRBV7-3	NA	NA	TRBJ2-1	CASSQQGSSYNEQFF
TRBV5-4	NA	NA	TRBJ2-5	CASSRVSGGETQYF
TRBV7-6	few	TRBD1	TRBJ2-6	CASSPGQGSSGANVLTF
TRBV19	few	TRBD1	TRBJ1-6	CASRTGGNSPLHF
TRBV7-2	NA	NA	TRBJ2-1	CASSAVSSSYNEQFF
TRBV2	NA	NA	TRBJ1-4	CASSSQGIREKLFF
TRBV14	NA	NA	TRBJ2-3	CASSQGRAEDTQYF
TRBV5-1	few	NA	TRBJ2-1	CASSLGGTSQAYNEQFF
TRBV7-9	NA	NA	TRBJ1-2	CASSLGEGIHGYTF
TRBV7-2	NA	NA	TRBJ2-7	CASSLDWGRAHEQYF
TRBV11-1	NA	TRBD1	TRBJ1-1	CASSLGQGARSAEAFF
TRBV4-3	NA	TRBD1	TRBJ2-4	CASSLTARDRNIQYF
TRBV10-3	NA	NA	TRBJ1-2	CAIDQGREDGYTF
TRBV7-9	few	NA	TRBJ1-6	CASSSQGKPLHF
TRBV30	few	TRBD1	TRBJ1-2	CAWSPTGKGYTF
TRBV11-2	NA	NA	TRBJ2-7	CASSASQVSYEQYF
TRBV20-1	few	NA	TRBJ2-1	CSATRLVEQFF
TRBV18	NA	NA	TRBJ2-7	CASSPTDYPWNEQYF
TRBV5-1	few	TRBD1	TRBJ2-7	CASSPDRGQQYF
TRBV7-8	NA	TRBD2	TRBJ2-6	CASSQLSGSVSGANVLTF
TRBV6-4	NA	TRBD2	TRBJ2-7	CASSPTSGSYEQYF
TRBV7-3	NA	TRBD2	TRBJ2-1	CASSPGGTRRNEQFF